The sequence of this T cell receptor beta chain was determined in a study of T cell responses to AZD1222 COVID-19 vaccine. Study overall: Second-dose schedules of about 4 or about 12 weeks were combined.

Here immunoSEQ multiplex PCR was the method, and the copy in TCRdb shows in-frame clones only, minus some. The sample has over 100,000 clones, around 87% seen once; the top ten hold more than 10%. This clone was picked up a small number of times. What it binds is not known. The V end lost 8 bases, the J end lost 6 bases, and 14 bases lay between the germline ends. The germline V gene encodes CDR1 MDHEN and CDR2 SYDVKM. CDR3 length equals 13 residues. Points from the study as a whole: Spike-specific TCR breadth and depth were elevated following two AZD1222 doses. Baseline seropositivity occurred in only six AZD1222 recipients. The study reported that nearly half of spike-specific TCRs target unmutated variant regions.

The sequences come from peripheral blood, collected on day 0 of AZD1222 vaccination. V and J are TRBV28 and TRBJ2-1; the D gene is possibly TRBD2 (5 bases). This clonotype was sampled from an adult in good health. CDR3 DNA: TGTGCCAGCTTGGAGAGGGAGCGCAATGAGCAGTTCTTC. This translates into CASLERERNEQFF. Drawing the rest from reference TRBV28 and TRBJ2-1, the complete variable domain is DVKVTQSSRYLVKRTGEKVFLECVQDMDHENMFWYRQDPGLGLRLIYFSYDVKMKEKGDIPEGYSVSREKKERFSLILESASTNQTSMYLCASLERERNEQFFGPGTRLTVL.